This T cell receptor beta chain was captured by sequencing in a study of cytomegalovirus exposure and HLA in healthy donors. Remarks on this clone: What it recognizes is unknown.

The CDR3 is 14 residues long. V was clipped by 4 bases and J by 2 bases, with 10 bases between them. From germline, CDR1 is LNHDA and CDR2 SQIVND (reference sequence). Study-level results: Exclusion applied to some V segments, including TRBV6-2 and TRBV6-3, as they were indistinguishable. In vitro, three CMV-associated chains proved specific for CMV antigens. The study designated 150 or so TCR beta chains cytomegalovirus-associated. TCR beta V- and J-gene trimming, according to a later analysis, was linked to a missense DCLRE1C variant.

PCR involved 60 Vbeta and 13 Jbeta primers. Libraries were prepared by immunoSEQ multiplex PCR; TCRdb keeps only in-frame clonotypes and omits some of them. The sample carries roughly 190,000 clones, about 62% recorded once. J is TRBJ2-3 and V is TRBV19, with a tentative D call TRBD2 (6 bases). The sample taken for sequencing was PBMCs. This sequence originates from a man in his forties or fifties in good health and CMV-seronegative. The CDR3 reads CASSSASVTDTQYF. CDR3 sequence (DNA): TGTGCCAGTAGTAGCGCTAGCGTCACAGATACGCAGTATTTT.